The rows below give T cell receptor beta chains drawn from one sample of a study of cytomegalovirus exposure and HLA in healthy donors. Assay used: immunoSEQ multiplex PCR; TCRdb lists only in-frame clones, some missing. The sample records about 55,000 clones, approximately 71% being singletons. Sequencing used PBMCs. Receptors were obtained from a middle-aged man in good health and CMV-seropositive. Both conserved end residues are part of each CDR3.

j_call v_call cdr3_aa
TRBJ1-2 TRBV7-9 CASRDSLLAGYTF
TRBJ2-6 TRBV9 CASSARDRGISGANVLTF
TRBJ2-1 TRBV7-3 CASSLKLAGNEQFF
TRBJ1-2 TRBV25-1 CASSEAGDYGYTF
TRBJ2-3 TRBV7-3 CASGSSTDTQYF
TRBJ2-1 TRBV11-3 CASSPRSGLAGGWNEQFF
TRBJ1-2 TRBV7-2 CASSLGQGRNYGYTF
TRBJ1-5 TRBV28 CASSLAGINQPQHF
TRBJ1-1 TRBV7-9 CASSLGTEEAFF
TRBJ2-1 TRBV18 CASSPGGLPVDEQFF
TRBJ2-5 TRBV9 CASSPPPQRGATETQYF
TRBJ1-3 TRBV27 CASRPGFGDTIYF
TRBJ2-7 TRBV11-2 CASSFGGTGGYEQYF
TRBJ2-1 TRBV5-4 CASSFFGGTEQFF
TRBJ2-7 TRBV9 CASSVGESYEQYF
TRBJ1-5 TRBV6-5 CASREAGADQPQHF